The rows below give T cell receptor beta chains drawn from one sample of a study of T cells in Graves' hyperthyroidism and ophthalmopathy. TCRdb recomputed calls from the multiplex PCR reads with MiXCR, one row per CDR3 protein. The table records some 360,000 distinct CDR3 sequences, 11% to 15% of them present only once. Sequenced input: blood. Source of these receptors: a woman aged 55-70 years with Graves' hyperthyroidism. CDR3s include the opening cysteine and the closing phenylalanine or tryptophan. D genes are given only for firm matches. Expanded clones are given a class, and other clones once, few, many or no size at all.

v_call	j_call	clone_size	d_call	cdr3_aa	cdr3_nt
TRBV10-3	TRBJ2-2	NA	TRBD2	CAITLAANTGELFF	TGTGCCATCACGCTAGCGGCAAACACCGGGGAGCTGTTTTTT
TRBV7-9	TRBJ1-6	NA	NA	CASTQGSSSYNSPLHF	TGTGCCAGCACCCAAGGGTCGAGCTCCTATAATTCACCCCTCCACTTT
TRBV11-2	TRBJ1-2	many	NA	CASSPNPRGRDYGYTF	TGTGCCAGCAGCCCCAACCCTAGGGGCAGGGATTATGGCTACACCTTC
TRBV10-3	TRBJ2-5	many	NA	CAISESPGPLQETQYF	TGTGCCATCAGTGAGTCACCGGGCCCGCTCCAAGAGACCCAGTACTTC
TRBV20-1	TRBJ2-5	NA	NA	CSAGQRAGPTETQYF	TGCAGTGCTGGCCAGAGGGCGGGCCCGACAGAGACCCAGTACTTC
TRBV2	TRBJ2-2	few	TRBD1	CASSEFEGAGTGELFF	TGTGCCAGCAGTGAATTTGAGGGGGCGGGCACCGGGGAGCTGTTTTTT
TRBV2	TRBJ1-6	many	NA	CASSESLGPLHF	TGTGCCAGCAGTGAAAGTCTTGGACCCCTCCACTTT
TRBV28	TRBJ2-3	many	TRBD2	CASSSGLVTGTQYF	TGTGCCAGCTCCTCGGGACTAGTGACAGGTACGCAGTATTTT
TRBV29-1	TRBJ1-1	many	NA	CSVVRQGNTEAFF	TGCAGCGTTGTAAGGCAGGGAAACACTGAAGCTTTCTTT
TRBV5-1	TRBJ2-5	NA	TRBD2	CASRLGLAGGRPVGETQYF	TGCGCCAGCAGACTAGGACTAGCGGGAGGGCGGCCCGTGGGAGAGACCCAGTACTTC
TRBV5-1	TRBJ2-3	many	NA	CASRGIALSTDTQYF	TGCGCCAGCAGGGGGATAGCGCTCAGCACAGATACGCAGTATTTT
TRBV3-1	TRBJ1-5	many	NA	CASSQYPGQSNQPQHF	TGTGCCAGCAGCCAATATCCGGGACAAAGCAATCAGCCCCAGCATTTT
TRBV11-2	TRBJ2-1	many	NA	CASSPRRRDKQFF	TGTGCCAGCAGCCCGAGACGCCGGGACAAGCAGTTCTTC
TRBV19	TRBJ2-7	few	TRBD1	CASSTIPGQKTYEQYF	TGTGCCAGTAGTACAATACCGGGACAGAAGACCTACGAGCAGTACTTC
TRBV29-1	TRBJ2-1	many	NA	CSVNRRTYNEQFF	TGCAGCGTTAACAGGCGGACCTACAATGAGCAGTTCTTC
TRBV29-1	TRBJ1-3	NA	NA	CSATASSGNTIYF	TGCAGCGCCACAGCCAGCTCTGGAAACACCATATATTTT
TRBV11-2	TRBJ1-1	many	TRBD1	CASSLGLRGTGSTEAFF	TGTGCCAGCAGCTTAGGGCTGAGGGGGACAGGGAGCACTGAAGCTTTCTTT
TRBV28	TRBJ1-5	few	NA	CASRSTQPQHF	TGTGCCAGCAGGAGTACACAGCCCCAGCATTTT
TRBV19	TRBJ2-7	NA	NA	CASSLGAPYEQYF	TGTGCCAGTAGTCTCGGGGCCCCCTACGAGCAGTACTTC
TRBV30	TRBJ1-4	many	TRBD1	CAWNPGQATNEKLFF	TGTGCCTGGAACCCGGGACAGGCTACCAATGAAAAACTGTTTTTT
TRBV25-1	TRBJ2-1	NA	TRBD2	CASSDPRTSGSYEQFF	TGTGCCAGCAGTGATCCCCGGACTAGCGGGAGTTATGAGCAGTTCTTC
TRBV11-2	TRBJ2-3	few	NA	CASSSSEARDTQYF	TGCGCCAGCAGCTCCTCCGAAGCTCGAGATACGCAGTATTTT
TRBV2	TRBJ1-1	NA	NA	CASSFSAPNTEASF	TGTGCCAGCAGTTTTTCGGCCCCGAACACTGAAGCTTCCTTT